The T cell receptor (beta chain) described here comes from a study of regulatory T cells in long-lasting Graves disease. Study-level background: It was over 5 years of antithyroid drugs, with positive TSH receptor antibodies, that meant persistent Graves' disease.

As regards this clonotype: The antigen is unknown.

Trimming at V came to 5 bases and at J to 4 bases, leaving 8 bases not matched to a gene. Germline CDR1 and CDR2: SQVTM and ANQGSEA. This CDR3 has 14 residues. Construction of TCR beta libraries relied on iRepertoire HTBI primers and on Arm-PCR targeting CDR3 regions. TCRdb itself ran the multiplex PCR reads through MiXCR, one entry per CDR3 protein. Of some 430,000 distinct CDR3 sequences listed, approximately 21% are singletons. Study conclusions and caveats: New patients shared fewer public clonotypes (about 970) than persistent patients did (2,741). Persistent disease preferred TRBV28, TRBJ1-2 and TRBJ2-5; new disease, TRBV20-1 and TRBJ2-1.

Time point: persistent/refractory GD, antithyroid drugs over 5 years with positive TRAb. The TCR library was made from RNA extracted from PBMCs. Clinicians diagnosed Graves' disease using American Thyroid Association guidelines. The specimen was peripheral blood mononuclear cells (PBMCs), collected when the disease was refractory, from a patient treated with antithyroid drugs. The receptor was isolated from a female donor with Graves disease. The V call is TRBV29-1, the J call TRBJ1-1; 9 positions agree with TRBD1. The CDR3 region has the DNA TGCAGCGTTCGAACGACAGGGGGATTCACTGAAGCTTTCTTT. It specifies CSVRTTGGFTEAFF.